This entry concerns a single TCR beta chain. This CDR3 is built from 15 residues. Germline CDR1 reads MNHEY; CDR2 reads SVGAGI. V lost 0 bases and J 5 bases, leaving 13 bases between the germline ends. This sample stems from a study of blood T cell dynamics during melanoma immunotherapy. Time point denoted: pre-treatment baseline. At 12 weeks after first infusion, RECIST 1.1 defined response for most patients. Patients with prior systemic cancer treatment, concomitant immunosuppressants, or other active malignancies were excluded. Some clones are missing from TCRdb's copy, which holds only in-frame ones; the method was immunoSEQ multiplex PCR. Among around 16,000 clones, about nine tenths were seen once, and the ten largest hold 1.8%.

This chain uses TRBV6-5 with TRBJ1-2, with D hard to call. The TCR sequence derives from a human donor with melanoma. Here the sequenced sample was blood, taken from a patient treated with checkpoint blockade. This chain's CDR3 is CASSYSSTVSYGYTF. The DNA for the CDR3 is TGTGCCAGCAGTTACTCGAGTACGGTTTCTTATGGCTACACCTTC.